This T cell receptor beta chain comes out of a study of T cells in tuberculosis (dated by TCRdb to 2016 to 2019). Describing the broader study: To characterize T cells specific for the mycobacterial lipid antigen glucose monomycolate (GMM), the study used CD1B tetramers together with high-throughput TCR immunosequencing. With approximately nine people per group, a South African clinical cohort compared IGRA-negative adolescents, IGRA-positive adolescents with latent tuberculosis, and adults with active tuberculosis. The research as a whole found: Compared with IGRA-negative controls, TCR-alpha repertoires from active tuberculosis had smaller mean NN-distances to GMM-specific TCRs, which suggests that these TCRs underwent clonal expansion. Clinical samples were selected based on which cryopreserved specimens were available, and the active tuberculosis cases were adults whereas the controls were adolescents. With the diverse GMM-specific repertoire as input, a classifier achieved around 90% accuracy (AUROC 0.90), whereas GEM motif frequencies as input gave roughly 70% accuracy. Smaller NN-distances were partly driven by shorter CDR3-alpha lengths in active tuberculosis patients, and statistical significance was not reached for the TCR-beta difference.

This clone was seen just once. No antigen is known for it. No much larger clone exists at a distance of one base, and base qualities are not known. TCR libraries were generated with the immunoSEQ multiplex PCR assay, using TCR-beta and/or TCR-alpha/delta assays for each sample. The Illumina high-throughput platform was used to sequence the amplified TCR libraries. The authors' analysis ran thus. Clustering and dimensionality reduction relied on pairwise TCRdist distances among GMM-specific receptors from T cells that were either sorted ex vivo or expanded in vitro. The score assigned to each clinical repertoire was mean NN-distance, meaning the average TCRdist to the nearest 10% of tetramer-positive reference sequences. GEM TCR motif frequency was computed as the fraction of unique TCRs matching known GEM sequences by V/J usage and CDR3 length. Linear discriminant analysis with leave-one-out cross-validation, implemented in scikit-learn, was used to classify active tuberculosis. TCRdb retrieved this table from immuneACCESS and kept in-frame rearrangements only. Not all clones are present; in checked studies, unresolved V genes account for under half, and no reason is known for the remainder. V and J calls and clone size are copied from that table; D and trimming were computed from the DNA. Counted in this sample were roughly 35,000 clones; 94% of them appeared once. Of the sample, about 12% is held by the ten largest clones.

At study entry, adolescents were screened for latent tuberculosis infection by tuberculin skin test and QuantiFERON-TB GOLD In-Tube IGRA. Immunosequencing of unsorted cryopreserved PBMC covered, on average, about 100,000 T cells per clinical donor. Eleven high schools in the Worcester region of the Western Cape, South Africa, served as enrollment sites for adolescents aged 12 to 18 years. Ten M. tuberculosis-infected adolescents and some 10 uninfected adolescents were selected, with the two groups matched for age and sex. PBMC from adolescents were isolated by density centrifugation from freshly drawn heparinized blood and were then cryopreserved. Trimming removed 4 bases from V and 2 bases from J, leaving 14 bases between the germline ends. Sequences SGHNT (CDR1) and YYREEE (CDR2) are obtained from the germline V gene (reference sequence). The CDR3 spans 15 residues, from the cysteine through the phenylalanine. The kept DNA is CDR3 alone, 45 bases in frame from the first base.

This receptor was obtained from a donor between 10 and 29 years old with latent tuberculosis or without tuberculosis infection. Some clones in this sample may be carry-over from other donors' samples. Sequencing used PBMCs. This sequence uses TRBV5-4 and TRBJ2-3; the D segment could be TRBD2, given 6 matching bases. The DNA is TGTGCCAGCAGCCGGAGGGTAGACATCACAGATACGCAGTATTTT. Its coded protein is CASSRRVDITDTQYF. Here the CDR3 is joined to the reference TRBV5-4 and TRBJ2-3 genes, and the full variable domain is: ETGVTQSPTHLIKTRGQQVTLRCSSQSGHNTVSWYQQALGQGPQFIFQYYREEENGRGNFPPRFSGLQFPNYSSELNVNALELDDSALYLCASSRRVDITDTQYFGPGTRLTVL.